The next 14 T cell receptor beta chains were all read from a single sample in a study of blood T cell repertoires in COVID-19 (TCRdb year 2020). Libraries were prepared through the immunoSEQ multiplex PCR assay. Held by TCRdb, this immuneACCESS table contains in-frame sequences only and omits some clones. Under half of the omission traces to an unresolved V gene where checked; the cause of the rest is unknown. The sample table lists about 330,000 clones, around 92% of them with a count of one. Of the sample, around 6% is held by the ten largest clones. Material: peripheral blood. These receptors were collected from a man aged 18-30 years who had recovered from COVID-19.

The gene calls are TRBV19 and TRBJ2-2, with a possible D match to TRBD1 (7 bases). With 4 bases removed from V and 7 bases from J, the gap between germline ends came to 16 bases. The CDR3 extends over 15 amino acids. Germline-derived CDR1 and CDR2 are LNHDA and SQIVND (reference sequence). In nucleotides, the CDR3 is TGTGCCAGTAGTAAGGCGGGGACAGCAAGCGGGGAGCTGTTTTTT. As protein: CASSKAGTASGELFF.

The rearrangement joins TRBV6-6 to TRBJ2-7, with D possibly TRBD1 on 6 matching bases. Trimming took 6 bases from V and 2 from J, leaving 8 bases between them. The CDR3 is 12 residues long. Germline V gives CDR1 MNHNY, CDR2 SVGAGI (reference sequence). The CDR3 spells CASRQGAYEQYF. The CDR3 bases are TGTGCCAGCAGACAGGGAGCCTACGAGCAGTACTTC.

This clone appeared once. V gene TRBV12-5 combines with J gene TRBJ2-1; D gene uncertain. Trimming pared 5 bases from V and 8 bases from J, leaving 7 bases between. This CDR3 is built from 11 residues. Germline V CDR1 and CDR2: LGHNT, FRNRAP. CDR3 coding DNA: TGTGCTAGTGGTCCGTTCCATGAGCAGTTCTTC. This codes for CASGPFHEQFF.

The rearrangement joins TRBV20-1 to TRBJ2-1; no reliable D call. The V gene lost 3 bases and the J gene lost 5 bases, with 5 bases spanning the gap. The germline gives CDR1 DFQATT, CDR2 SNEGSKA (reference sequence). The CDR3 runs to 11 residues. CDR3 DNA sequence: TGCAGTGCTAGTTACAACAATGAGCAGTTCTTC. Its protein is CSASYNNEQFF.

The genes are TRBV11-1 and TRBJ2-1; 9 nucleotides align to TRBD1. The ends lost 3 bases at V and 4 bases at J; junction bases unmatched: 4. The CDR3 extends over 15 amino acids. CDR1 is SGHAT and CDR2 is FQDESV in the germline V gene (reference sequence). The chain's CDR3 is CASSLLDRGYNEQFF. The CDR3, as DNA: TGTGCCAGCAGCTTGTTGGACAGGGGATACAATGAGCAGTTCTTC.

This sequence joins TRBV30 and TRBJ2-7, with 7 bases lining up with TRBD1. The germline CDR1 and CDR2 sequences are GTSNPN and SVGIG (reference sequence). V was clipped by 1 base and J by 3 bases; unmatched bases: 6. This CDR3 contains 14 residues. CDR3 DNA: TGTGCCTGGAGTGGCCGGGACAGATACTACGAGCAGTACTTC. Translated, it gives CAWSGRDRYYEQYF.

The chain uses TRBV2 and TRBJ1-3; tentatively, D is TRBD1 (6 bases). Germline V gene lookup returns CDR1 SNHLY and CDR2 FYNNEI. The CDR3 covers 16 residues. Trimming shortened V by 3 bases and J by 1 base, and 13 bases separated the two germline ends. The DNA for the CDR3 is TGTGCCAGCAGTGACACCAGGGGATCATCTGGAAACACCATATATTTT. This codes for CASSDTRGSSGNTIYF.

This sequence joins TRBV7-2 and TRBJ2-5, with 8 bases that match TRBD2. Looked up from germline, CDR1 is SGHTA and CDR2 is FQGNSA. The length of the CDR3 is 14 residues. V lost 2 bases to trimming and J lost 5 bases; unmatched junction nucleotides: 4. The CDR3 sequence is CASSLNGGAETQYF. CDR3 in DNA: TGTGCCAGCAGCTTAAACGGGGGGGCGGAGACCCAGTACTTC.

The V call is TRBV7-9, the J call TRBJ2-1, with D perhaps TRBD1 (6 bases). The germline gives CDR1 SEHNR, CDR2 FQNEAQ (reference sequence). The CDR3 is 13 amino acids. V was trimmed by 5 bases and J by 4 bases, leaving 9 bases between them. The CDR3 sequence: CASSRQGYNEQFF. The CDR3 DNA reads TGTGCCAGCAGCCGCCAGGGGTACAATGAGCAGTTCTTC.

Remarks on this clone: At the DNA level, this CDR3 is encoded by other sequences in the same sample as well. This chain connects TRBV27 to TRBJ2-7; possibly TRBD2 for D (6 bases). The CDR3 loop spans 14 amino acids. Germline V CDR1 and CDR2: MNHEY, SMNVEV (reference sequence). Trimming stripped 3 bases from V and 0 bases from J, with 9 bases between. This CDR3 reads CASSLVGGSYEQYF. CDR3 nucleotide sequence: TGTGCCAGCAGTTTGGTCGGGGGCTCCTACGAGCAGTACTTC.

The chain employs TRBV18 and TRBJ2-1, with 7 nucleotides matching TRBD2. Germline V CDR1 and CDR2: KGHSH, LQKENI. Trimming at V came to 6 bases and at J to 2 bases, leaving 7 bases not matched to a gene. The CDR3 runs 15 residues. The CDR3, as DNA: TGTGCCAGCTCGCGGACTAGTGGGGCCTACAATGAGCAGTTCTTC. It specifies CASSRTSGAYNEQFF. The whole variable domain, filled in from reference TRBV18 and TRBJ2-1, reads NAGVMQNPRHLVRRRGQEARLRCSPMKGHSHVYWYRQLPEEGLKFMVYLQKENIIDESGMPKERFSAEFPKEGPSILRIQQVVRGDSAAYFCASSRTSGAYNEQFFGPGTRLTVL.

V gene TRBV5-6 combines with J gene TRBJ2-2; 8 nucleotides agree with TRBD1. In germline, CDR1 is SGHDT, CDR2 YYEEEE. Losses at the gene ends were 3 bases for V and 2 bases for J; bases not matched to a gene: 9. The CDR3 loop spans 17 amino acids. CDR3 amino acids: CASSSTTGAINTGELFF. CDR3 in DNA: TGTGCCAGCAGCTCCACGACAGGGGCCATTAACACCGGGGAGCTGTTTTTT.

The rearrangement links TRBV5-1 to TRBJ1-1; no definite D call. Between the trimmed V and J ends, which lost 0 bases and 4 bases, there was a span of 13 bases. Germline V gene sequence: CDR1 SGHRS, CDR2 YFSETQ. There are 15 residues in the CDR3. The CDR3 loop is CASSLAGSSGTEAFF. DNA of the CDR3: TGCGCCAGCAGCTTGGCGGGGAGCAGCGGCACTGAAGCTTTCTTT.

J is TRBJ1-2 and V is TRBV29-1, with 12 bases matching TRBD1. The CDR3 consists of 15 residues. Germline loops: CDR1 SQVTM, CDR2 ANQGSEA. The V gene end was trimmed by 7 bases and the J gene end by 4 bases; junction bases not matched to a gene: 10. CDR3 sequence: CSAQPGQGAPYGYTF. For the CDR3, the DNA is TGCAGCGCCCAGCCGGGACAGGGGGCCCCCTATGGCTACACCTTC.